The 17 T cell receptor beta chains below all came from one sample that was sequenced in a study of cytomegalovirus exposure and HLA in healthy donors. Measured with immunoSEQ multiplex PCR; TCRdb has only the in-frame clones, and not every one. The sample has about 150,000 clones, 89% seen once. The sequencing input was PBMCs. The receptors were gathered from a woman between 18 and 30 years old in good health and CMV-seropositive.

This chain connects TRBV14 to TRBJ1-6; TRBD1 might be the D (6 bases). Deletions cut 2 bases from V and 11 bases from J, with 19 bases between. The CDR3 length is 16 residues. CDR1 and CDR2 (germline): SGHDN, FVKESK. CDR3 in amino acids: CASSQYDRLGWAPLHF. The DNA of the CDR3 is TGTGCCAGCAGCCAATACGACAGGTTAGGGTGGGCACCCCTCCACTTT.

This clone was observed a handful of times. This rearrangement joins TRBV5-1 to TRBJ1-2, with TRBD1 matching 7 bases. Germline V CDR1 and CDR2: SGHRS, YFSETQ. The CDR3 runs to 13 residues. Unmatched junction bases numbered 1, after V lost 3 bases and J lost 2 bases. CDR3 loop: CASSSRGNYGYTF. The DNA for the CDR3 is TGCGCCAGCAGCTCCAGGGGGAACTATGGCTACACCTTC.

V gene TRBV6-5 combines with J gene TRBJ1-2; no definite D call. This CDR3 contains 14 residues. Germline-derived CDR1 and CDR2 are MNHEY and SVGAGI. V lost 0 bases and J lost 4, with 9 bases in between. The CDR3: CASSYSDISYGYTF. CDR3 DNA sequence: TGTGCCAGCAGTTACTCTGACATAAGCTATGGCTACACCTTC.

V usage is TRBV29-1 and J usage is TRBJ1-3; TRBD1 might be the D (6 bases). Germline assignment: CDR1 SQVTM and CDR2 ANQGSEA. The CDR3 runs 12 residues. Trimming left V 7 bases short and J 0 bases short, with 7 bases between. The CDR3 sequence is CSGTVSGNTIYF. In nucleotides, the CDR3 is TGCAGCGGGACAGTCTCTGGAAACACCATATATTTT.

This sequence joins TRBV7-9 and TRBJ1-1; D unresolved. The CDR3 extends over 14 amino acids. Looked up from germline, CDR1 is SEHNR and CDR2 is FQNEAQ (reference sequence). V was clipped by 4 bases and J by 7 bases, with 16 bases between them. The CDR3 nucleotides are TGTGCCAGCAGCTCGACTAGGGCTCCGGTTGAAGCTTTCTTT. Amino acids: CASSSTRAPVEAFF.

The V call is TRBV19, the J call TRBJ1-4; D unclear. Germline loops: CDR1 LNHDA, CDR2 SQIVND (reference sequence). CDR3 length: 18 amino acids. V was cut by 5 bases and J by 0 bases, with 19 bases left in between. The CDR3 sequence: CASSARMSRATTNEKLFF. CDR3 in DNA: TGTGCCAGTAGTGCCAGGATGAGCCGAGCTACAACTAATGAAAAACTGTTTTTT.

The chain couples TRBV27 to TRBJ1-6; D not certain. The CDR3 has 17 residues. V was cut by 6 bases and J by 0 bases, with 15 bases left in between. Germline lookup yields CDR1 MNHEY and CDR2 SMNVEV (reference sequence). Here the CDR3 reads CASSLDGGSSYNSPLHF. Here the CDR3 DNA reads TGTGCCAGCAGCCTCGATGGAGGGAGCTCCTATAATTCACCCCTCCACTTT.

This chain joins TRBV28 and TRBJ2-3; 9 positions match TRBD1. The V gene end was trimmed by 6 bases and the J gene end by 4 bases; junction bases not matched to a gene: 11. The CDR3 consists of 16 residues. The germline gives CDR1 MDHEN, CDR2 SYDVKM. The chain's CDR3 is CASSYGTGMFADTQYF. The CDR3 DNA follows: TGTGCCAGCAGCTACGGGACAGGGATGTTTGCAGATACGCAGTATTTT.

There are a few counts of this clone. V and J are TRBV14 and TRBJ1-6; D unclear. There are 15 residues in the CDR3. Germline V lookup: CDR1 SGHDN, CDR2 FVKESK. Trimming took 4 bases from V and 0 from J, leaving 7 bases between them. The CDR3 DNA follows: TGTGCCAGCAGCCCCCTCAGCTCCTATAATTCACCCCTCCACTTT. Its translation: CASSPLSSYNSPLHF.

The chain combines TRBV29-1 with TRBJ1-1, with a tentative D call TRBD1 (5 bases). V was shortened by 7 bases and J by 1 base, with 10 bases between the two germline ends. This CDR3 region has 12 residues. Germline values: CDR1 SQVTM, CDR2 ANQGSEA. Written as DNA, the CDR3 is TGCAGCGGTCACAGGACGAACACTGAAGCTTTCTTT. Protein: CSGHRTNTEAFF.

CDR3 DNA: TGCGCCAGCAGCCTTGCCGCTGGGAAGGCGGGTGGCTACACCTTC. Protein: CASSLAAGKAGGYTF. V and J are TRBV4-1 and TRBJ1-2; D uncertain. Looked up from germline, CDR1 is MGHRA and CDR2 is YSYEKL. The V end lost 4 bases, the J end lost 7 bases, and 19 bases lay between the germline ends. This CDR3 region has 15 residues.

The chain couples TRBV7-2 to TRBJ2-1, with 7 nucleotides matching TRBD2. CDR1 and CDR2 (germline): SGHTA, FQGNSA. Losses at the gene ends were 4 bases for V and 7 bases for J; bases not matched to a gene: 10. CDR3 size: 15 residues. The CDR3 loop is CASSSLGGGWNEQFF. CDR3 in DNA: TGTGCCAGCAGCTCCCTTGGGGGGGGGTGGAATGAGCAGTTCTTC.

J is TRBJ2-2 and V is TRBV25-1, with 7 nucleotides matching TRBD2. Germline assignment: CDR1 MGHDK and CDR2 SYGVNS. CDR3 length equals 11 residues. V shed 10 bases, J shed 7 bases, and the junction held 3 bases outside the gene matches. CDR3 protein: CATGGNGELFF. CDR3 nucleotide sequence: TGTGCCACGGGGGGAAACGGGGAGCTGTTTTTT.

This clone came up once. The J gene is TRBJ2-7, the V gene TRBV7-6, with D possibly TRBD2 on 6 matching bases. Germline V lookup: CDR1 SGHVS, CDR2 FNYEAQ. Trimming took 5 bases from V and 0 from J, leaving 20 bases between them. The CDR3 extends over 17 amino acids. In nucleotides, the CDR3 is TGTGCCAGCAGCCGTCCCGCCGGGGGTTTGAGCTCCTACGAGCAGTACTTC. It yields the protein CASSRPAGGLSSYEQYF.

This sequence joins TRBV7-6 and TRBJ2-5; D is undetermined. The germline V gene encodes CDR1 SGHVS and CDR2 FNYEAQ. This CDR3 region has 16 residues. Trimming left V 0 bases short and J 5 bases short, with 16 bases between. This CDR3 reads CASSLALGSPSETQYF. The CDR3 bases are TGTGCCAGCAGCTTAGCTCTAGGTAGTCCGTCGGAGACCCAGTACTTC.

The chain employs TRBV15 and TRBJ1-1; the D is unclear. CDR3 length: 16 amino acids. V gave up 0 bases and J gave up 4 bases, with 15 bases separating them. Germline lookup yields CDR1 LNHNV and CDR2 YYDKDF (reference sequence). CDR3: CATSRDPSRSGTEAFF. The CDR3 nucleotides read TGTGCCACCAGCAGAGATCCGAGCAGGTCTGGCACTGAAGCTTTCTTT.

This chain's CDR3 is CASTDRALDEQYF. CDR3 nucleotides: TGTGCCAGCACCGACAGGGCCCTAGACGAGCAGTACTTC. The chain employs TRBV7-9 and TRBJ2-7; 7 bases match TRBD1. With V trimmed by 7 bases and J by 5 bases, 8 bases remained unmatched. Germline V gives CDR1 SEHNR, CDR2 FQNEAQ (reference sequence). The CDR3 is 13 residues long.